The clone carrying this TCR beta chain was found once. Its antigen is unidentified. Specified time point: week 5, during vaccination. Vaccination used 300 ug of mutant IDH1 20-mer peptide per dose, with topical imiquimod. Method: immunoSEQ multiplex PCR; TCRdb's copy keeps in-frame clones and lacks some. The table lists more than 55,000 clones, less than 85% of them singletons. This sample was included in a study of a mutant IDH1 vaccine in newly diagnosed glioma. Study-wide context: The treated group averaged about 39 years old and was around 60% male, approximately 40% female. The earlier regimen, radiotherapy, temozolomide, or both, was most often both. Whole-study findings and limits: More than 80% of patients showed vaccine-induced immune responses across multiple MHC alleles. Pseudoprogression appeared independent of alterations in top peripheral clonotypes.

The ends were cut back, 1 base at V and 8 bases at J, with 11 bases in the middle. Germline CDR1 is SGHVS and CDR2 is FQNEAQ. The CDR3 spans 13 residues. J is TRBJ1-2 and V is TRBV7-8; the D is unclear. The receptor was isolated from a woman between 18 and 30 years old with glioma. Some clones in this sample may be carry-over from other donors' samples. The sequencing used PBMCs, collected from a glioma patient whose treatment included an IDH1 peptide vaccine. The CDR3 is CASSLGAKLGYTF. The CDR3 nucleotides read TGTGCCAGCAGCTTAGGGGCAAAATTGGGCTACACCTTC.